A single sample is the source of the 14 T cell receptor beta chains below, sequenced in a study of shared T cell receptors in the human thymus. Method: immunoSEQ multiplex PCR; TCRdb's copy keeps in-frame clones and lacks some. Among some 640,000 clones listed, over 75% were seen once. A further study also used this sample, focusing on human thymus T cells.

The sample consisted of thymocytes. Every receptor here comes from a boy in the first two years of life with a congenital heart defect.

The chain employs TRBV28 and TRBJ2-7, with 12 bases fitting TRBD2. Germline loops: CDR1 MDHEN, CDR2 SYDVKM. The CDR3 spans 18 residues. With V trimmed by 5 bases and J by 4 bases, 15 bases remained unmatched. This chain's CDR3 is CASSPKTSGGVFWYEQYF. The CDR3 region has the DNA TGTGCCAGCAGTCCCAAGACTAGCGGGGGAGTATTCTGGTACGAGCAGTACTTC.

The chain combines TRBV2 with TRBJ2-7; weak D call: TRBD2 (6 bases). V lost 5 bases to trimming and J lost 3 bases, with 17 bases between them. The CDR3 spans 15 residues. Germline CDR1 is SNHLY and CDR2 is FYNNEI. Written as DNA, the CDR3 is TGTGCCAGCAGTCGGGACTCAGCACCAATCTACGAGCAGTACTTC. Translating gives CASSRDSAPIYEQYF.

This chain links TRBV7-6 with TRBJ2-7, with 13 bases matching TRBD2. V gave up 5 bases and J gave up 4 bases; unmatched junction bases: 11. Germline CDR1 reads SGHVS; CDR2 reads FNYEAQ. CDR3 length: 17 amino acids. CDR3: CASSNTGTSGTDYEQYF. The CDR3 nucleotides read TGTGCCAGCAGCAATACCGGGACTAGCGGGACCGATTACGAGCAGTACTTC.

V usage is TRBV15 and J usage is TRBJ2-5; TRBD1 aligns across 7 bases. J lost 7 bases, V lost 8 bases, and 13 bases had no gene match. This CDR3 region has 14 residues. The germline CDR1 and CDR2 sequences are LNHNV and YYDKDF (reference sequence). The DNA for the CDR3 is TGTGCCACCGGGCTGGGACAGCCTCACGGGACCCAGTACTTC. As protein: CATGLGQPHGTQYF.

The rearrangement uses TRBV5-6 and TRBJ1-5; TRBD1 matches 7 bases. The CDR3 extends over 14 amino acids. Trimming took 3 bases from V and 4 from J; bases not matched to a gene: 4. Germline CDR1 SGHDT, CDR2 YYEEEE. The CDR3 is CASSWTGWNQPQHF. The CDR3 DNA follows: TGTGCCAGCAGCTGGACAGGATGGAATCAGCCCCAGCATTTT.

The CDR3 loop is CASSELQKDNSNQPQHF. The CDR3 DNA is TGTGCCAGCAGTGAACTACAGAAAGATAATAGCAATCAGCCCCAGCATTTT. The rearrangement links TRBV6-1 to TRBJ1-5; D gene unclear. The CDR3 spans 17 residues. V lost 2 bases to trimming and J lost 0 bases, with 14 bases between them. Germline assignment: CDR1 MNHNS and CDR2 SASEGT.

The chain joins TRBV28 to TRBJ2-7; D is unresolved. This CDR3 has 14 residues. The germline CDR1 and CDR2 sequences are MDHEN and SYDVKM. Trimming removed 6 bases from V and 2 bases from J, with 14 bases in between. CDR3 nucleotide sequence: TGTGCCAGCAGCCGTAAAACGGAGCCCTACGAGCAGTACTTC. Translating gives CASSRKTEPYEQYF.

Comment on this clone: Other DNA sequences in the sample encode the same CDR3. This chain joins TRBV28 and TRBJ2-7; maybe TRBD1 (6 bases). Germline-derived CDR1 and CDR2 are MDHEN and SYDVKM. V was cut by 6 bases and J by 1 base, with 16 bases left in between. CDR3 size: 15 residues. The CDR3 loop is CASSPGQGTSYEQYF. The DNA of the CDR3 is TGTGCCAGCAGCCCCGGCCAGGGGACATCCTACGAGCAGTACTTC.

This sequence joins TRBV5-6 and TRBJ2-3; 7 bases match TRBD2. V lost 0 bases to trimming and J lost 3 bases; unmatched junction nucleotides: 4. CDR3 length: 15 amino acids. Per the germline V gene, CDR1 is SGHDT and CDR2 is YYEEEE. CDR3 nucleotides: TGTGCCAGCAGCTTGGGACTAGCACAGACAGATACGCAGTATTTT. Encoded protein: CASSLGLAQTDTQYF. Filled out from reference TRBV5-6 and TRBJ2-3, the complete variable domain reads DAGVTQSPTHLIKTRGQQVTLRCSPKSGHDTVSWYQQALGQGPQFIFQYYEEEERQRGNFPDRFSGHQFPNYSSELNVNALLLGDSALYLCASSLGLAQTDTQYFGPGTRLTVL.

The rearrangement joins TRBV6-5 to TRBJ1-2, with TRBD1 identical over 7 bases. The V gene's germline CDR1 is MNHEY and CDR2 SVGAGI. The CDR3 runs 16 residues. The V gene end was trimmed by 0 bases and the J gene end by 6 bases; junction bases not matched to a gene: 10. This CDR3 is CASSYSSPGQSDGYTF. The CDR3 DNA is TGTGCCAGCAGTTACTCTAGTCCGGGACAGTCGGATGGCTACACCTTC.

A single count supports this clone. This sequence joins TRBV6-5 and TRBJ1-4; TRBD1 is a possible D gene (5 bases). This CDR3 is built from 15 residues. Trimming shortened V by 5 bases and J by 4 bases, and 14 bases separated the two germline ends. From germline, CDR1 is MNHEY and CDR2 SVGAGI. CDR3 loop: CASSHEPGGNEKLFF. CDR3 DNA sequence: TGTGCCAGCAGTCATGAACCGGGGGGTAATGAAAAACTGTTTTTT.

This sequence joins TRBV6-6 and TRBJ2-1; D is perhaps TRBD2 (6 bases). Trimming left V 2 bases short and J 9 bases short, with 20 bases between. CDR3 length: 16 amino acids. CDR1 is MNHNY and CDR2 is SVGAGI in the germline V gene (reference sequence). The CDR3 DNA reads TGTGCCAGCAGTTACCCTATCGAGGCCGGGGGAGTTGAGCAGTTCTTC. This encodes CASSYPIEAGGVEQFF.

The chain joins TRBV27 to TRBJ1-5; 8 positions match TRBD1. V lost 4 bases, J lost 5 bases, and 10 bases stayed unmatched. The CDR3 extends over 16 amino acids. Per germline, CDR1 MNHEY and CDR2 SMNVEV (reference sequence). The CDR3 DNA sequence: TGTGCCAGCAGTTCAGCACCGACAGGGGTCCATCAGCCCCAGCATTTT. This sequence encodes CASSSAPTGVHQPQHF.

For this clone: At the DNA level, this CDR3 is encoded by other sequences in the same sample as well. This rearrangement joins TRBV19 to TRBJ2-1; D call uncertain. This CDR3 is built from 13 residues. CDR1 and CDR2 from the germline V gene are LNHDA and SQIVND (reference sequence). The V end lost 0 bases, the J end lost 4 bases, and 4 bases lay between the germline ends. Written as DNA, the CDR3 is TGTGCCAGTAGTATAGACAGATACAATGAGCAGTTCTTC. Amino acids: CASSIDRYNEQFF.